This T cell receptor (beta chain) was sequenced for a study of blood T cell repertoires in COVID-19. Across the study: T cells, B-cell-depleted T cells, or PBMCs provided the cDNA or gDNA that served as material.

Clones were sequenced by immunoSEQ multiplex PCR, and TCRdb holds only the in-frame ones, with some missing. The sample consists of 300,000 or so clones, 90% of them appearing once. Participants were aged about 18 to 100 years, lived in around 25 US areas, and enrolled virtually. Cohort allocation depended upon clinical history that participants reported. Between the trimmed V and J ends, which lost 1 base and 1 base, there was a span of 5 bases. The germline gives CDR1 SGHRS, CDR2 YFSETQ. The CDR3 contains 13 residues. Concerning this clone itself: The sample holds other DNA sequences that translate to the same CDR3.

Specimen: PBMCs or T cells enriched from blood (not recorded which). The TCR originated in a woman aged 25 to 45 who had recovered from COVID-19. The rearrangement links TRBV5-1 to TRBJ1-1, with unresolved D. The CDR3 here is CASSLTGNTEAFF. The CDR3 coding sequence is TGCGCCAGCAGCTTGACCGGGAACACTGAAGCTTTCTTT.